Below are 19 T cell receptor beta chains sequenced from a single sample in a study of blood T cell repertoires in COVID-19. The protocol was immunoSEQ multiplex PCR, while the TCRdb copy is restricted to in-frame clones and leaves out a portion. The data hold about 200,000 clones, with more than 70% observed a single time. Sequenced material: PBMCs or T cells enriched from blood (not recorded which). The receptors stem from a middle-aged man with acute COVID-19.

The rearrangement uses TRBV18 and TRBJ1-2, with 9 bases aligning to TRBD1. The CDR3 runs to 14 residues. The germline CDR1 and CDR2 sequences are KGHSH and LQKENI. After removal of 5 bases from V and 4 bases from J, the junction contained 5 bases not matched to a gene. CDR3 sequence (DNA): TGTGCCAGCTCAGTAGAACAGGGGGCCTATGGCTACACCTTC. Its translation is CASSVEQGAYGYTF.

The rearrangement links TRBV3-1 (or the pseudogene TRBV3-2) to TRBJ2-3, with a possible D match to TRBD2 (5 bases). This CDR3 has 14 residues. The V end lost 1 base, the J end lost 1 base, and 6 bases lay between the germline ends. The germline V gene has CDR1 LGHDT and CDR2 YNNKEL (reference sequence). In DNA form, the CDR3 reads TGTGCCAGCAGCCAAGGGCGGGGCACAGATACGCAGTATTTT. Translation: CASSQGRGTDTQYF.

This clone was counted a few times. This chain links TRBV27 with TRBJ1-1; 9 bases match TRBD1. The CDR3 spans 13 residues. Germline lookup yields CDR1 MNHEY and CDR2 SMNVEV (reference sequence). The V segment lost 6 bases and the J segment 11 bases; nucleotides outside the gene matches: 10. The CDR3 DNA is TGTGCCAGCAGATGGGGGGGGACAGGGTTGGCTTTCTTT. It encodes CASRWGGTGLAFF.

The chain employs TRBV15 and TRBJ2-3; D is undetermined. Deletions cut 0 bases from V and 0 bases from J, with 4 bases between. From germline, CDR1 is LNHNV and CDR2 YYDKDF (reference sequence). CDR3 length equals 14 residues. The CDR3, as DNA: TGTGCCACCAGCAGAGAACAGAGCACAGATACGCAGTATTTT. Its translation: CATSREQSTDTQYF.

This clone was seen a few times. The chain has TRBV2 and TRBJ1-4; D not certain. The CDR3 consists of 13 residues. CDR1 SNHLY and CDR2 FYNNEI come from the germline V gene. V was shortened by 9 bases and J by 8 bases, with 16 bases between the two germline ends. CDR3 sequence reads: CASTGRAGEKLFF. In DNA, the CDR3 is TGTGCCAGTACGGGCCGCGCGGGGGAAAAACTGTTTTTT.

This chain connects TRBV10-3 to TRBJ1-1; D ambiguous. The germline V and J ends were trimmed by 8 bases and 2 bases, with 9 bases remaining between them. The CDR3 runs to 12 residues. CDR1 is ENHRY, CDR2 SYGVKD, per germline. The CDR3, as DNA: TGTGCCATCTCGGTAGAAAACACTGAAGCTTTCTTT. Encoded protein: CAISVENTEAFF.

The chain has TRBV25-1 and TRBJ1-2; D remains ambiguous. Deletions cut 2 bases from V and 4 bases from J, with 11 bases between. Germline values: CDR1 MGHDK, CDR2 SYGVNS. The CDR3 length is 14 residues. The CDR3 reads CASSEGGGLYGYTF. The CDR3 DNA is TGTGCCAGCAGTGAAGGAGGAGGACTCTATGGCTACACCTTC.

The chain combines TRBV28 with TRBJ2-7; tentatively, D is TRBD1 (6 bases). This CDR3 has 17 amino acids. In germline, CDR1 is MDHEN, CDR2 SYDVKM. Trimming stripped 5 bases from V and 3 bases from J, with 23 bases between. CDR3 sequence (DNA): TGTGCCAGCAGTCTCATAATCTATGGCCAGGGGTTCTACGAGCAGTACTTC. Amino acid sequence: CASSLIIYGQGFYEQYF.

The chain links TRBV5-1 to TRBJ2-5; D possibly corresponds to TRBD1 (5 bases). Germline V lookup: CDR1 SGHRS, CDR2 YFSETQ. The CDR3 is made up of 14 amino acids. V gave up 3 bases and J gave up 1 base, with 10 bases separating them. The CDR3 protein is CASSWQGFQETQYF. CDR3 in DNA: TGCGCCAGCAGCTGGCAGGGATTCCAAGAGACCCAGTACTTC.

The rearrangement uses TRBV6-1 and TRBJ1-5, with 7 bases that match TRBD1. Germline lookup yields CDR1 MNHNS and CDR2 SASEGT. CDR3 size: 15 residues. With 3 bases clipped from V and 4 bases from J, the junction kept 6 bases outside the gene matches. CDR3 DNA: TGTGCCAGCAGTGACCAGGGGACAGTAAATCAGCCCCAGCATTTT. Protein: CASSDQGTVNQPQHF.

V gene TRBV18 combines with J gene TRBJ2-7; D perhaps matches TRBD1 (6 bases). The CDR3 has 13 residues. V lost 2 bases and J lost 11, with 16 bases in between. CDR1 and CDR2 from the germline V gene are KGHSH and LQKENI. CDR3 residues: CASSPDPQGFKYF. The CDR3, as DNA: TGTGCCAGCTCACCAGACCCTCAGGGGTTCAAGTACTTC.

The rearrangement links TRBV5-3 to TRBJ2-7; TRBD2 agrees at 7 bases. TRBV5-3 is an open reading frame whose function is uncertain. The CDR3 sequence is 14 residues long. Trimming cost V 6 bases and J 3 bases; bases outside gene matches: 9. Written as DNA, the CDR3 is TGTGCCAGAATGGGAGGGGAGCTAGTCTACGAGCAGTACTTC. It translates to CARMGGELVYEQYF.

The genes are TRBV7-8 and TRBJ1-5; no clear D gene. The V gene lost 5 bases and the J gene lost 3 bases, with 5 bases spanning the gap. Germline-derived CDR1 and CDR2 are SGHVS and FQNEAQ. CDR3 length: 12 residues. DNA for the CDR3: TGTGCCAGCAGCCCCCTCAATCAGCCCCAGCATTTT. Protein sequence: CASSPLNQPQHF.

This rearrangement joins TRBV18 to TRBJ2-1; the D is unclear. This CDR3 is built from 13 residues. Germline loops: CDR1 KGHSH, CDR2 LQKENI. Trimming pared 1 base from V and 7 bases from J, leaving 8 bases between. The CDR3 spells CASSPLVRNEQFF. In DNA form, the CDR3 reads TGTGCCAGCTCACCACTAGTGCGTAATGAGCAGTTCTTC. Together with reference TRBV18 and TRBJ2-1, the CDR3 gives the full variable domain: NAGVMQNPRHLVRRRGQEARLRCSPMKGHSHVYWYRQLPEEGLKFMVYLQKENIIDESGMPKERFSAEFPKEGPSILRIQQVVRGDSAAYFCASSPLVRNEQFFGPGTRLTVL.

This chain links TRBV9 with TRBJ1-2, with TRBD1 identical over 8 bases. V lost 3 bases, J lost 7 bases, and 8 bases stayed unmatched. The germline V gene encodes CDR1 SGDLS and CDR2 YYNGEE. This CDR3 region has 14 residues. The CDR3 sequence is CASSAGGAAGGYTF. CDR3 nucleotide sequence: TGTGCCAGCAGCGCAGGGGGCGCTGCTGGTGGCTACACCTTC.

The chain combines TRBV19 with TRBJ2-3; 7 bases fit TRBD1. The J segment lost 5 bases and the V segment lost 2 bases, leaving 7 bases of the junction unmatched. The CDR3 is 15 residues long. Looked up from germline, CDR1 is LNHDA and CDR2 is SQIVND (reference sequence). CDR3 nucleotides: TGTGCCAGTAGTATAAAAACAGGGGAAAGAGATACGCAGTATTTT. It codes for CASSIKTGERDTQYF.

The rearrangement uses TRBV4-2 and TRBJ2-7; D gene unclear. Germline loops: CDR1 LGHNA, CDR2 YNFKEQ. V was clipped by 1 base and J by 4 bases, with 14 bases between them. The CDR3 totals 15 residues. The CDR3 protein is CASSQGATNLYEQYF. CDR3 nucleotides: TGTGCCAGCAGCCAAGGAGCCACGAACTTATACGAGCAGTACTTC.

The chain is built from TRBV5-1 and TRBJ2-2; no clear D. V lost 10 bases and J lost 6, with 10 bases in between. The CDR3 consists of 11 residues. Germline V lookup: CDR1 SGHRS, CDR2 YFSETQ. CDR3 loop: CASVAAGELFF. The CDR3 DNA reads as TGCGCCTCGGTCGCGGCCGGGGAGCTGTTTTTT.

V is TRBV9 and J is TRBJ2-2; 7 nucleotides match TRBD1. The germline V gene encodes CDR1 SGDLS and CDR2 YYNGEE. The V gene end was trimmed by 0 bases and the J gene end by 7 bases; junction bases not matched to a gene: 3. The CDR3 covers 14 residues. CDR3 amino acids: CASSVEQGIGELFF. The DNA for the CDR3 is TGTGCCAGCAGCGTAGAACAGGGGATCGGGGAGCTGTTTTTT.